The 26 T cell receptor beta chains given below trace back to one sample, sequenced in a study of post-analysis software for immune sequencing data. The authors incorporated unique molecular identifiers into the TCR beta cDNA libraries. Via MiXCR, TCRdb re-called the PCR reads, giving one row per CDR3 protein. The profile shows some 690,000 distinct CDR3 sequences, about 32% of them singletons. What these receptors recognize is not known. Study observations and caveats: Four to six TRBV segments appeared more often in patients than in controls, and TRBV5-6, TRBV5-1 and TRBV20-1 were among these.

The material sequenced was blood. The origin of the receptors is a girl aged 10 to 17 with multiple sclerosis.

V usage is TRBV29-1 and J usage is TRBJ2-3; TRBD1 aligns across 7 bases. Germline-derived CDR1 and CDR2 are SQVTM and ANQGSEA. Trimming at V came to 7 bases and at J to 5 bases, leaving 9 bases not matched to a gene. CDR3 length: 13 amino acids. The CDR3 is CSAIDRVRDTQYF. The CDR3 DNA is TGCAGCGCGATTGACAGGGTTCGAGATACGCAGTATTTT.

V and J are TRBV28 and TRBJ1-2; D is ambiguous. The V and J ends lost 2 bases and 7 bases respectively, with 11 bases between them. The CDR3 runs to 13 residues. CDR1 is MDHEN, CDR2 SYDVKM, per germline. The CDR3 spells CASSLPGSGGYTF. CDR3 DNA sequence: TGTGCCAGCAGTTTACCAGGTTCCGGTGGCTACACCTTC.

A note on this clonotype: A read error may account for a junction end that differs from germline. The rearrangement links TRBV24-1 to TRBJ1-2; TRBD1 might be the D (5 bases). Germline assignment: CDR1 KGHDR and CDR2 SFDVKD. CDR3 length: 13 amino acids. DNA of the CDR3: TGCGCCACCAGTGATTTCCCAAGGGGTGGCTACACCTTC. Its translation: CATSDFPRGGYTF.

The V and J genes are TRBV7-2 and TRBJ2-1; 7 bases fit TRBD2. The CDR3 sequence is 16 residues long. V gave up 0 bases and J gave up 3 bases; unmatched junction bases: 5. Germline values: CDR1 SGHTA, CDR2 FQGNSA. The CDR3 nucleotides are TGTGCCAGCAGCTTAGCACGGCCGGGGGGCTACAATGAGCAGTTCTTC. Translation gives CASSLARPGGYNEQFF.

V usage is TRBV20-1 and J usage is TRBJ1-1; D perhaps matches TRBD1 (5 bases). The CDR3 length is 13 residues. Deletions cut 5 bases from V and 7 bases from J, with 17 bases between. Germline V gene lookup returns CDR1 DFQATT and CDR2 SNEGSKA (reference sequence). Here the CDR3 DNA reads TGCAGTGCTCTCCCGGACACGCGCATTGAAGCTTTCTTT. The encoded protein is CSALPDTRIEAFF.

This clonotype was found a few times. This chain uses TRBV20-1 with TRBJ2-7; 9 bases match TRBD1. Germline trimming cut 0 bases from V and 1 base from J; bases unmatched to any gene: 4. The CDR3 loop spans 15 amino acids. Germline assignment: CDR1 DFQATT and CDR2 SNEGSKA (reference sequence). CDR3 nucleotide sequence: TGCAGTGCTAGAGAGGAGACAGGGGGTTCCTACGAGCAGTACTTC. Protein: CSAREETGGSYEQYF.

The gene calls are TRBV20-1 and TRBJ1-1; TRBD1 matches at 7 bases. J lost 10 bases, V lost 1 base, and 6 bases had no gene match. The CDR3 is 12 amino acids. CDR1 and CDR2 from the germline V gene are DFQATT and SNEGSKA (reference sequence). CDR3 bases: TGCAGTGCTAGAGCCGACAGGGCGGGAGCTTTCTTT. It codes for CSARADRAGAFF.

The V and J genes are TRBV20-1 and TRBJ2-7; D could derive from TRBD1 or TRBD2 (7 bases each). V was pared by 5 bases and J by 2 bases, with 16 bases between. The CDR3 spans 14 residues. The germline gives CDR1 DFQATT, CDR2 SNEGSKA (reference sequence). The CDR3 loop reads CSAQGGGEPYEQYF. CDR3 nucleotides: TGCAGTGCTCAGGGGGGGGGCGAACCCTACGAGCAGTACTTC.

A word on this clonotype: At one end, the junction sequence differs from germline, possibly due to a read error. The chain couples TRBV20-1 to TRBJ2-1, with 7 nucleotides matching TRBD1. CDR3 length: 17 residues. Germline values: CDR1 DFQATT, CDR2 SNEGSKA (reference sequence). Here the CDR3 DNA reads TGCAGTGCTAGAGATATGAGAGGGGGCCCGTCCTACGATGAGCAGTTCTTC. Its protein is CSARDMRGGPSYDEQFF.

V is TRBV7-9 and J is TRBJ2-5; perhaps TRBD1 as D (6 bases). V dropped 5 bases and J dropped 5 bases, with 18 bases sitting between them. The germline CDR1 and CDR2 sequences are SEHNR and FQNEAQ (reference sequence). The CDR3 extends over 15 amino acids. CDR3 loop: CASSPEGQGRETQYF. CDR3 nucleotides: TGTGCCAGCAGCCCAGAAGGCCAGGGGCGGGAGACCCAGTACTTC.

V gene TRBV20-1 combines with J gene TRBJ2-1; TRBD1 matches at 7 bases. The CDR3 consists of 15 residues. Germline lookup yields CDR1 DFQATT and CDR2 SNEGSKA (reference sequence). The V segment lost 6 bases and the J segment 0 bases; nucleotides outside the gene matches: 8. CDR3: CSATPGQASYNEQFF. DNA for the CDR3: TGCAGTGCCACCCCAGGACAGGCCTCCTACAATGAGCAGTTCTTC.

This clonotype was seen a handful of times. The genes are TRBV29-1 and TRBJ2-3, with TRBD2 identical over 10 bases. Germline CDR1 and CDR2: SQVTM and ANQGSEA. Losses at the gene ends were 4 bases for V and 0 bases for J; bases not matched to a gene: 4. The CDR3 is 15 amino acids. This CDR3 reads CSVVLAGESTDTQYF. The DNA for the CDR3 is TGCAGCGTTGTCCTAGCGGGAGAAAGCACAGATACGCAGTATTTT.

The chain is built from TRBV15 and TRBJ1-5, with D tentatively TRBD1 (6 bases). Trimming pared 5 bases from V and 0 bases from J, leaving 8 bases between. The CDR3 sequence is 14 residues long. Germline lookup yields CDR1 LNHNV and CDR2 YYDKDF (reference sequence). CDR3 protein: CATSRTDSNQPQHF. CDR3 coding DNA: TGTGCCACCAGCCGGACAGATAGCAATCAGCCCCAGCATTTT.

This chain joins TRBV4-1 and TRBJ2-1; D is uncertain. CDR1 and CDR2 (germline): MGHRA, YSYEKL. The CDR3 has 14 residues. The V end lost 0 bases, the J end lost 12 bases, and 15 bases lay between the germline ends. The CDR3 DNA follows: TGCGCCAGCAGCCAAGATAGAGTTGGGAACCGGCAGTTCTTC. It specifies CASSQDRVGNRQFF.

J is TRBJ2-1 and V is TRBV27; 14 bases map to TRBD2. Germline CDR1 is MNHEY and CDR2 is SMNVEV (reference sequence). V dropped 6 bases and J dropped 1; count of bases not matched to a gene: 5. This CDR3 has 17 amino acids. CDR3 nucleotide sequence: TGTGCCAGCAGGACTAGCGGGAGGGGTTGGTCCTACAATGAGCAGTTCTTC. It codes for CASRTSGRGWSYNEQFF.

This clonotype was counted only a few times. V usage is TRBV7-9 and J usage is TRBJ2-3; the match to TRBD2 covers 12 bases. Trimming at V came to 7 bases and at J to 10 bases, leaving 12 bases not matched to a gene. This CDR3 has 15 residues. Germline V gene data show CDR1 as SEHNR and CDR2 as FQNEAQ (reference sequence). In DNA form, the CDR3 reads TGTGCCAGCACCCGGACTAGCGGGACCCGGGATGCGCAGTATTTT. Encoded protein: CASTRTSGTRDAQYF.

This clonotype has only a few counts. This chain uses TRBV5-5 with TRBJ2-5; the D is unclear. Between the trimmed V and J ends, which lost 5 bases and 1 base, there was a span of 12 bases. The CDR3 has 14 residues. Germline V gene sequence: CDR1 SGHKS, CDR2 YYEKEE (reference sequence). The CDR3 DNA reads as TGTGCCAGCAGTACCAGAGCGATCCAAGAGACCCAGTACTTC. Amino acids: CASSTRAIQETQYF.

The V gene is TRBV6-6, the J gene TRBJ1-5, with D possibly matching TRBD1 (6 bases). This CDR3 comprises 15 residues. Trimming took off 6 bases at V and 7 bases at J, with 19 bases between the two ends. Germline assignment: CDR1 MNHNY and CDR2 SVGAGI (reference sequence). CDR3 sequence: CASSPPTGALQPQHF. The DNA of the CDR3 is TGTGCCAGCAGCCCACCAACGGGGGCGCTCCAGCCCCAGCATTTT.

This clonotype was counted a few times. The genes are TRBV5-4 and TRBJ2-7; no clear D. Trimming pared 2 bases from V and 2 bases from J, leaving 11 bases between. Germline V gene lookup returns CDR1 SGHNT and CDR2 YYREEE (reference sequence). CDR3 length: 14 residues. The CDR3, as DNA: TGTGCCAGCAGCTTAAGCGCCCCTGCCTACGAGCAGTACTTC. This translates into CASSLSAPAYEQYF. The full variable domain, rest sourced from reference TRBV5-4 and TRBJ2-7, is ETGVTQSPTHLIKTRGQQVTLRCSSQSGHNTVSWYQQALGQGPQFIFQYYREEENGRGNFPPRFSGLQFPNYSSELNVNALELDDSALYLCASSLSAPAYEQYFGPGTRLTVT.

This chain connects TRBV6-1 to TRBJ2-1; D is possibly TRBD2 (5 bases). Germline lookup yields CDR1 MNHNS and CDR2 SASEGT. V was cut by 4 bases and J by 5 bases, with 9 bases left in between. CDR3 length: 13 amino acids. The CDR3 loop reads CASSAGENNEQFF. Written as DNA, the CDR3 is TGTGCCAGCAGTGCCGGGGAGAACAATGAGCAGTTCTTC.

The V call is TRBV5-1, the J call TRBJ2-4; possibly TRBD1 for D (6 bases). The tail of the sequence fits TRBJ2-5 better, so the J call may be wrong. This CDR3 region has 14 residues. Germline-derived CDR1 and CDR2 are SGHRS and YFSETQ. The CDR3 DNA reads TGCGCCAGCAGCACCGGACAGCACCAAGAGACCCAGTACTTC. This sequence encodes CASSTGQHQETQYF.

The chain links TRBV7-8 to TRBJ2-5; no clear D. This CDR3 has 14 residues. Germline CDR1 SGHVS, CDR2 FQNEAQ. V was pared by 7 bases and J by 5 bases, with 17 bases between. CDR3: CASNSLRNLETQYF. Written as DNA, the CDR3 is TGTGCCAGCAACTCGCTCCGGAATCTGGAGACCCAGTACTTC.

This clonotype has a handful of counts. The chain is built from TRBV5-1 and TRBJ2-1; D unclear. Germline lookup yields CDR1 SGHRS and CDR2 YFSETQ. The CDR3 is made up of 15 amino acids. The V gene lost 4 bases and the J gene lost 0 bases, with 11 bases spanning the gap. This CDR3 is CASSPIPDSYNEQFF. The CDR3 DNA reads TGCGCCAGCAGCCCTATTCCTGACTCCTACAATGAGCAGTTCTTC.

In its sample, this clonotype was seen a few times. The CDR3 reads CASSIGQSNTEAFF. CDR3 nucleotide sequence: TGTGCCAGCAGTATTGGACAGTCGAACACTGAAGCTTTCTTT. V is TRBV12-3 or TRBV12-4 and J is TRBJ1-1; TRBD1 might be the D (6 bases). V was trimmed by 5 bases and J by 1 base, leaving 11 bases between them. The length of the CDR3 is 14 residues.

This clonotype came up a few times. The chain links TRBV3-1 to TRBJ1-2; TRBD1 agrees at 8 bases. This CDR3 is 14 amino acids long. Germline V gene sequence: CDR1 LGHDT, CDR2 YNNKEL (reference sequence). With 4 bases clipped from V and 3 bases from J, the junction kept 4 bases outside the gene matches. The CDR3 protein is CASSPRDRHYGYTF. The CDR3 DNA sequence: TGTGCCAGCAGCCCCCGGGACAGGCACTATGGCTACACCTTC.

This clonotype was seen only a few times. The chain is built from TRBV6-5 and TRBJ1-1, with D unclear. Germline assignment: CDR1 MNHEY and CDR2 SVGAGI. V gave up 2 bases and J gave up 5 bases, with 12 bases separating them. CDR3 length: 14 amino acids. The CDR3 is CASSYGVEGTEAFF. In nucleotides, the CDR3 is TGTGCCAGCAGTTACGGGGTGGAAGGGACTGAAGCTTTCTTT.